The clone carrying this T cell receptor (beta chain) is a singleton in its sample. Libraries were prepared by immunoSEQ multiplex PCR; TCRdb keeps only in-frame clonotypes and omits some of them. The sample consists of roughly 93,000 clones, under 97% of them appearing once. The length of the CDR3 is 15 residues. The V segment lost 4 bases and the J segment 6 bases; nucleotides outside the gene matches: 6. CDR1 MGHRA and CDR2 YSYEKL come from the germline V gene. The data were obtained in a study of technical replicates of blood from a few donors. The clonotype was recovered from a human donor in good health. What was sequenced was T cells isolated from PBMCs. The chain has TRBV4-1 and TRBJ1-4; 9 bases match TRBD1. CDR3 region: CASSLLGTGYEKLFF. In DNA, the CDR3 is TGCGCCAGCAGCCTACTCGGGACAGGGTATGAAAAACTGTTTTTT.